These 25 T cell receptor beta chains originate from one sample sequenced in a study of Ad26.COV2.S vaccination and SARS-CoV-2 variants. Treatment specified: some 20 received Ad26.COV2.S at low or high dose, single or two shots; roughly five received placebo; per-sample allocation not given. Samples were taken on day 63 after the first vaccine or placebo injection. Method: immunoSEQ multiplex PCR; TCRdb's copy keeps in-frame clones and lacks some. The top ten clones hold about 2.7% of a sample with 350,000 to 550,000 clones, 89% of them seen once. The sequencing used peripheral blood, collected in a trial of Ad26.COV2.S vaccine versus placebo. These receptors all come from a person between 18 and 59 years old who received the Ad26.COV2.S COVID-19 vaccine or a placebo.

The CDR3 nucleotides are TGTGCCAGCAGCCAAGCGGCAGTAACCTACGAGCAGTACTTC. Encoded protein: CASSQAAVTYEQYF. V is TRBV4-2 and J is TRBJ2-7; D is uncertain. The ends were cut back, 1 base at V and 2 bases at J, with 9 bases in the middle. Germline V gene lookup returns CDR1 LGHNA and CDR2 YNFKEQ. This CDR3 comprises 14 residues.

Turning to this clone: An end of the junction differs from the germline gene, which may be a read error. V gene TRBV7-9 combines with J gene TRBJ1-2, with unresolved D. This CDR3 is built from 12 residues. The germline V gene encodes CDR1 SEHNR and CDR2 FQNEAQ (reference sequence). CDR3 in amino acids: CASSYGNNQPQF. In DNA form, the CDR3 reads TGTGCCAGCAGCTACGGAAACAACCAGCCCCAGTTC. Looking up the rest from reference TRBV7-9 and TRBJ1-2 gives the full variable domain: DTGVSQNPRHKITKRGQNVTFRCDPISEHNRLYWYRQTLGQGPEFLTYFQNEAQLEKSRLLSDRFSAERPKGSFSTLEIQRTEQGDSAMYLCASSYGNNQPQFGSGTRLTVV.

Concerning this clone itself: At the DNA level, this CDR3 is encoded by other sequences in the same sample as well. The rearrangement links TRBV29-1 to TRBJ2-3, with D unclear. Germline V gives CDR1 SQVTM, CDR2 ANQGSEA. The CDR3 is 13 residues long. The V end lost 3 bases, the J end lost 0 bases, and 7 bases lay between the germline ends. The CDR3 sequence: CSVDSGSTDTQYF. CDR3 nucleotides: TGCAGCGTTGATTCTGGTAGCACAGATACGCAGTATTTT.

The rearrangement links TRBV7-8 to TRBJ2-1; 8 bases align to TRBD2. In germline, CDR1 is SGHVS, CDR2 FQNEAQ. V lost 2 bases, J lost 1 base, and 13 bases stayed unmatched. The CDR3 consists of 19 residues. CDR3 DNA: TGTGCCAGCAGCTTATCATTGCGTCGGGGGGGAAAGTCCTACAATGAGCAGTTCTTC. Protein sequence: CASSLSLRRGGKSYNEQFF.

DNA of the CDR3: TGTGCCAGCAGCCAAGGACAGGGTCAGCCCCAGCATTTT. Its translation is CASSQGQGQPQHF. The chain joins TRBV7-3 to TRBJ1-5; 8 bases fit TRBD1. CDR1 is SGHTA and CDR2 is FQGTGA in the germline V gene. The CDR3 totals 13 residues. Trimming took 5 bases from V and 6 from J; bases not matched to a gene: 3. The full variable domain, completed using reference TRBV7-3 and TRBJ1-5, is GAGVSQTPSNKVTEKGKYVELRCDPISGHTALYWYRQSLGQGPEFLIYFQGTGAADDSGLPNDRFFAVRPEGSVSTLKIQRTERGDSAVYLCASSQGQGQPQHFGDGTRLSIL.

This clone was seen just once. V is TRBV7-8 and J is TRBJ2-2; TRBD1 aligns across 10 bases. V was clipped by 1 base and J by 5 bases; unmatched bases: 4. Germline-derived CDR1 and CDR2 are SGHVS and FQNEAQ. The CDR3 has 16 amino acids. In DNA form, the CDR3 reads TGTGCCAGCAGCTTAGGACAGGGGGCCCGTACCGGGGAGCTGTTTTTT. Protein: CASSLGQGARTGELFF.

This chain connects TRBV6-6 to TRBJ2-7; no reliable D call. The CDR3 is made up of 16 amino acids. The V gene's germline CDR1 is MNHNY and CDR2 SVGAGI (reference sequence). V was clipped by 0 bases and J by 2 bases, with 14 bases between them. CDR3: CASSYSPGRAAYEQYF. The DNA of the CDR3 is TGTGCCAGCAGTTACTCGCCCGGAAGGGCGGCCTACGAGCAGTACTTC.

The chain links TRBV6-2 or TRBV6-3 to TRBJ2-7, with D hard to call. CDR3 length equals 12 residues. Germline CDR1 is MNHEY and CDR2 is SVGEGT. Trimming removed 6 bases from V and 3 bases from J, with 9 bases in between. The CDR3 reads CASSHHVYEQYF. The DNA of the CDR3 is TGTGCCAGCAGCCACCACGTCTACGAGCAGTACTTC.

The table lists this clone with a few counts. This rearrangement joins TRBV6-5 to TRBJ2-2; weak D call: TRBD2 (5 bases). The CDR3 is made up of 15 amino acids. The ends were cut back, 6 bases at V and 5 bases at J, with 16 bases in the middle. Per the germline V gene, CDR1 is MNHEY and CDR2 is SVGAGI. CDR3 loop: CASRDWAVNTGELFF. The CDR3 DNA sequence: TGTGCCAGCAGGGACTGGGCGGTCAATACCGGGGAGCTGTTTTTT.

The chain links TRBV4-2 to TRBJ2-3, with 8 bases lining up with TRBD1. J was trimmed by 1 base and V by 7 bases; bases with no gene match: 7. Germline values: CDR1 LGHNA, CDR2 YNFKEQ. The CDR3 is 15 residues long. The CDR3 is CASTGRGLGTDTQYF. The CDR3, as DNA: TGTGCCAGCACGGGCAGGGGGCTCGGCACAGATACGCAGTATTTT.

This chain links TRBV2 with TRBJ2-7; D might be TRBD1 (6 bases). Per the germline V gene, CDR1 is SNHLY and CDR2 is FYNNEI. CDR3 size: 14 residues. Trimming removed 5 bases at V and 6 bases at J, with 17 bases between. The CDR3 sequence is CASSPSLGQSEQYF. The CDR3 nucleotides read TGTGCCAGCAGTCCATCCTTAGGACAGTCCGAGCAGTACTTC. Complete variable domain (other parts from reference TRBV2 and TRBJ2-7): EPEVTQTPSHQVTQMGQEVILRCVPISNHLYFYWYRQILGQKVEFLVSFYNNEISEKSEIFDDQFSVERPDGSNFTLKIRSTKLEDSAMYFCASSPSLGQSEQYFGPGTRLTVT.

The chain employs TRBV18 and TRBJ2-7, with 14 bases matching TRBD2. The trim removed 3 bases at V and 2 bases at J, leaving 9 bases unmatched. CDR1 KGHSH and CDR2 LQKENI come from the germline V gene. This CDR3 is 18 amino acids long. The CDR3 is CASSPGTSGGNYAYEQYF. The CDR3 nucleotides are TGTGCCAGCTCACCTGGGACTAGCGGGGGCAACTACGCCTACGAGCAGTACTTC. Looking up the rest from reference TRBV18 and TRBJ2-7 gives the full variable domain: NAGVMQNPRHLVRRRGQEARLRCSPMKGHSHVYWYRQLPEEGLKFMVYLQKENIIDESGMPKERFSAEFPKEGPSILRIQQVVRGDSAAYFCASSPGTSGGNYAYEQYFGPGTRLTVT.

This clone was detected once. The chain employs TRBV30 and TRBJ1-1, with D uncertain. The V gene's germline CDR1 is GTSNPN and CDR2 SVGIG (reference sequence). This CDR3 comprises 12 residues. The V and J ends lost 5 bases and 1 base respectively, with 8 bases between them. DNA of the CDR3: TGTGCCTGGGCCCTTCGGAACACTGAAGCTTTCTTT. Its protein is CAWALRNTEAFF.

The CDR3: CASSFRGGNTEAFF. In DNA form, the CDR3 reads TGTGCCAGCAGCTTCAGAGGAGGGAACACTGAAGCTTTCTTT. V and J are TRBV11-3 and TRBJ1-1; the D is unclear. The CDR3 is made up of 14 amino acids. CDR1 is SGHNT and CDR2 is YENEEA in the germline V gene. Trimming pared 3 bases from V and 1 base from J, leaving 9 bases between.

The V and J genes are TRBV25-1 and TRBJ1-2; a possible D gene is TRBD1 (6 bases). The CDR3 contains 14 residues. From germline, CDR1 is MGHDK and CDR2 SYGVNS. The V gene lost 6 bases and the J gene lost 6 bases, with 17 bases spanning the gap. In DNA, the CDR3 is TGTGCCAGCAGCAAGACAGGAGGTACCGATGGCTACACCTTC. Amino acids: CASSKTGGTDGYTF.

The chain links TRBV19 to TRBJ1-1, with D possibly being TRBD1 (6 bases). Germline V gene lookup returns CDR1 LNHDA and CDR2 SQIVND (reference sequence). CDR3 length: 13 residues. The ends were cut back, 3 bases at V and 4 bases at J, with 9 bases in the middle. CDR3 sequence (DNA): TGTGCCAGTAGTATGACAGGAGCCACTGAAGCTTTCTTT. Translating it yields CASSMTGATEAFF.

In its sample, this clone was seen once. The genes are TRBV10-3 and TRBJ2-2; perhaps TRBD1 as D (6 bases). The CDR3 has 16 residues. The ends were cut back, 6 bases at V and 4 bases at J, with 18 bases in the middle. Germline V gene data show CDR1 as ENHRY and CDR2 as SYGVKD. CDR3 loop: CAIRGAQGGSTGELFF. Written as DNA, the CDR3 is TGTGCCATCAGGGGGGCTCAAGGCGGATCCACCGGGGAGCTGTTTTTT.

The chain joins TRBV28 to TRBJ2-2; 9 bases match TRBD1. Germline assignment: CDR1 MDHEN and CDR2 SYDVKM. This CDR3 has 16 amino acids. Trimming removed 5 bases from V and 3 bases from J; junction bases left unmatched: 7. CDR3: CASSLGGTGYTGELFF. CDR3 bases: TGTGCCAGCAGTCTTGGGGGGACAGGGTACACCGGGGAGCTGTTTTTT.

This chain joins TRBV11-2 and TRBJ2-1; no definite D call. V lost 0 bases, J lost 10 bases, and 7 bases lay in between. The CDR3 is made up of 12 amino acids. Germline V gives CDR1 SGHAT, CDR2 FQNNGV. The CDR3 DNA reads TGTGCCAGCAGCTTAGAGGGCCAGGAGCAGTTCTTC. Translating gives CASSLEGQEQFF.

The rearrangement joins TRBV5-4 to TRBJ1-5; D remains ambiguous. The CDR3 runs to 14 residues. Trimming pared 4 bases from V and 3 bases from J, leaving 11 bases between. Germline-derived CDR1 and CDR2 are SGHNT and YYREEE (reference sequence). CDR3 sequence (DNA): TGTGCCAGCAGCATAGACGGGTTCAATCAGCCCCAGCATTTT. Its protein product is CASSIDGFNQPQHF.

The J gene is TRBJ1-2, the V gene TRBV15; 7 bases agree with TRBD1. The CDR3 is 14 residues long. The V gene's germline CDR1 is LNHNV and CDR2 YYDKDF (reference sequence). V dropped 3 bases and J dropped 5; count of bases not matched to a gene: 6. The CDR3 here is CATSSRQGRYGYTF. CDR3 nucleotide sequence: TGTGCCACCAGCAGTCGACAGGGAAGATATGGCTACACCTTC.

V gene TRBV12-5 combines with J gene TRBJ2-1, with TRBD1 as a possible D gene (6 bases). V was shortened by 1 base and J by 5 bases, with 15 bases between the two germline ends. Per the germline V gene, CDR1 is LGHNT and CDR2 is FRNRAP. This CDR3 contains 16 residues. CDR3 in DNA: TGTGCTAGTGGTTTGGGTACCAGGGGTTATAACAATGAGCAGTTCTTC. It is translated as CASGLGTRGYNNEQFF.

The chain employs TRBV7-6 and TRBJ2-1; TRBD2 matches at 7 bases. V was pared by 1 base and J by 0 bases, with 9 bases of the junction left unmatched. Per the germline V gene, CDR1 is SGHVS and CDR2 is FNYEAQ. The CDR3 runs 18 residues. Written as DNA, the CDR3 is TGTGCCAGCAGCTTAGATTCGGCTAGCGGAAGCTCCTACAATGAGCAGTTCTTC. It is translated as CASSLDSASGSSYNEQFF.

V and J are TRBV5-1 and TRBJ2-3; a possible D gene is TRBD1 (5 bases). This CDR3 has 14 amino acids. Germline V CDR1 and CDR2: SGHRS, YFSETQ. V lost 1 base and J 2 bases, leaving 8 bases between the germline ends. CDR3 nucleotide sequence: TGCGCCAGCAGCTTGAGGGGAACCACAGATACGCAGTATTTT. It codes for CASSLRGTTDTQYF.

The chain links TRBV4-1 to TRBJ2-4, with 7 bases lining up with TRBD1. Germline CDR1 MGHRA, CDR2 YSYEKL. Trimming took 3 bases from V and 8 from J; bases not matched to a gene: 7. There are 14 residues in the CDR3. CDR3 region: CASSHRQGPDIQYF. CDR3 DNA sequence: TGCGCCAGCAGCCACAGACAGGGTCCGGACATTCAGTACTTC.